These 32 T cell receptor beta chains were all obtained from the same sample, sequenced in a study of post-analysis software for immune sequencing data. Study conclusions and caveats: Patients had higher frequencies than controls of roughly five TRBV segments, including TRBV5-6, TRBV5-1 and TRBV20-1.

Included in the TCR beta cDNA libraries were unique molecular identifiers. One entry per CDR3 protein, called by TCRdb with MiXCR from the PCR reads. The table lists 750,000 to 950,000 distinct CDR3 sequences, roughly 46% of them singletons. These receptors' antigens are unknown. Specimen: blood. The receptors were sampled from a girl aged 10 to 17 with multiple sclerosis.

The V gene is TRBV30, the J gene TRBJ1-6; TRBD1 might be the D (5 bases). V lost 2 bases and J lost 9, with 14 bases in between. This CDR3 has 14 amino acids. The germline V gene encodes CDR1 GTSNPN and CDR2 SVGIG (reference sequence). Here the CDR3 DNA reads TGTGCCTGGAGTTCAGGGAGAGTGGCTTCACCCCTCCACTTT. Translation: CAWSSGRVASPLHF.

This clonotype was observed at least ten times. The CDR3: CATSDPTTYNEQFF. The CDR3 nucleotides are TGTGCCACCAGTGACCCTACCACCTACAATGAGCAGTTCTTC. The chain is built from TRBV24-1 and TRBJ2-1; no clear D. The V end was cut by 4 bases, the J end by 2 bases, with 8 bases between. Germline CDR1 is KGHDR and CDR2 is SFDVKD. The CDR3 is made up of 14 amino acids.

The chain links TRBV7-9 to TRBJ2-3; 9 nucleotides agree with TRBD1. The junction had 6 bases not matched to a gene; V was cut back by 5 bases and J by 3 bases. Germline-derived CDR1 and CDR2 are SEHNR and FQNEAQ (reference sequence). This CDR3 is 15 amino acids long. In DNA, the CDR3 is TGTGCCAGCAGCCCGGGACAGGGCCTGACAGATACGCAGTATTTT. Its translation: CASSPGQGLTDTQYF.

CDR3: CASSYTLSYNEQFF. The CDR3 nucleotides are TGTGCCAGCAGTTACACCCTCTCCTACAATGAGCAGTTCTTC. J is TRBJ2-1 and V is TRBV12-3 or TRBV12-4; D gene uncertain. Trimming removed 4 bases from V and 0 bases from J, with 7 bases in between. This CDR3 region has 14 residues.

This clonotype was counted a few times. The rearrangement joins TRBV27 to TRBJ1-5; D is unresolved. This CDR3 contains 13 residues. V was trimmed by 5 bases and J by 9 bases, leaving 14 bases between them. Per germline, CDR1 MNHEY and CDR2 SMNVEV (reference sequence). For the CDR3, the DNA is TGTGCCAGCAGTCCGAGATTAGATAGGCCCCAGCATTTT. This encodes CASSPRLDRPQHF.

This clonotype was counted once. For the CDR3, the DNA is TGCGCCAGCAGCCCGACCAGGGGGGATGGCTACACCTTC. Translating it yields CASSPTRGDGYTF. The genes are TRBV5-1 and TRBJ1-2; 7 bases agree with TRBD1. This CDR3 comprises 13 residues. Germline trimming cut 4 bases from V and 6 bases from J; bases unmatched to any gene: 6. Per germline, CDR1 SGHRS and CDR2 YFSETQ.

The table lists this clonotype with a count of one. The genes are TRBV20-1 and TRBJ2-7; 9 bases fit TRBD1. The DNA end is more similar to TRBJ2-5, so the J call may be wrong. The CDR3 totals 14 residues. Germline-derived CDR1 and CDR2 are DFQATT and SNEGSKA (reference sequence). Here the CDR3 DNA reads TGCAGTGCCGCGACCGGGACAGGGTCGTGGACCCAGTACTTC. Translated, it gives CSAATGTGSWTQYF.

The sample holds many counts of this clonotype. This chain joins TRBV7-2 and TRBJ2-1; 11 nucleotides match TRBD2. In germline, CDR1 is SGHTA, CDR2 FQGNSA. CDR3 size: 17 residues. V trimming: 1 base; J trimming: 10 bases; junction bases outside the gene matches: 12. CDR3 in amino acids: CASSLVPSGRSSGEQFF. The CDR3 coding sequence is TGTGCCAGCAGCTTAGTCCCTAGCGGGAGGTCATCAGGCGAGCAGTTCTTC.

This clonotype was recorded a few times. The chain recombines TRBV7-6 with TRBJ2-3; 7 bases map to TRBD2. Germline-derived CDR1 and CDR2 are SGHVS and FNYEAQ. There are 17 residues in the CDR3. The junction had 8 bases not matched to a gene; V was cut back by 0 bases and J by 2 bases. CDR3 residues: CASSLASASGFTDTQYF. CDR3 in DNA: TGTGCCAGCAGCTTAGCTAGTGCTAGCGGATTCACAGATACGCAGTATTTT.

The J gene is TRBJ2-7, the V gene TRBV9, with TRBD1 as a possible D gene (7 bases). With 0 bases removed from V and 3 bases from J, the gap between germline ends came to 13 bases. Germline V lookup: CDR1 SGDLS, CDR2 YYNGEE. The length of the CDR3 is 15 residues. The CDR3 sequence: CASSVGGGGIYEQYF. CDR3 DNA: TGTGCCAGCAGCGTAGGAGGAGGGGGCATCTACGAGCAGTACTTC.

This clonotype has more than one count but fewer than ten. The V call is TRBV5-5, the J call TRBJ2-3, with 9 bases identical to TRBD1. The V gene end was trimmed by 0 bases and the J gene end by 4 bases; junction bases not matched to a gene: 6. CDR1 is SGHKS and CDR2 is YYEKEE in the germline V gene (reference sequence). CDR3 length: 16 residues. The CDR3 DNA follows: TGTGCCAGCAGCTTGGATCCGGACAGGGGATCAGATACGCAGTATTTT. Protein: CASSLDPDRGSDTQYF.

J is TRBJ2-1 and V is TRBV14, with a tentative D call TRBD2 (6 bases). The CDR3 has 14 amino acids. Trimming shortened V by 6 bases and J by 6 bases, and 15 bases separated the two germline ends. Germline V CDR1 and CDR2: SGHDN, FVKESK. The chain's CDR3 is CASRPWGGTNEQFF. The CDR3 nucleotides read TGTGCCAGCAGGCCTTGGGGCGGGACCAATGAGCAGTTCTTC.

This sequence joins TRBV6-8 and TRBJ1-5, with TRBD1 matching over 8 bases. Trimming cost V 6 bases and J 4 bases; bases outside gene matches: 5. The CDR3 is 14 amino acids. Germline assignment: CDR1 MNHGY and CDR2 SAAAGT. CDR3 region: CASSQGQDNQPQHF. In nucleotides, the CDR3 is TGTGCCAGCAGCCAGGGACAGGATAATCAGCCCCAGCATTTT.

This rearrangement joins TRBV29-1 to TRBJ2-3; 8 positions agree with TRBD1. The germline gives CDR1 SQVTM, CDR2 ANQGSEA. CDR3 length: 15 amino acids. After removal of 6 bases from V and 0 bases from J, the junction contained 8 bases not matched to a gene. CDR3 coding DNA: TGCAGCGTCCCCCCGGGGGACAGGAGCACAGATACGCAGTATTTT. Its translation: CSVPPGDRSTDTQYF.

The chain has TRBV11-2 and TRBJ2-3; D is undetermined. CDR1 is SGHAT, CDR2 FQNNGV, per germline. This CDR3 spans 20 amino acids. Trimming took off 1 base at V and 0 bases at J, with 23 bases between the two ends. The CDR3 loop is CASSLAAALTPWVSTDTQYF. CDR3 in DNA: TGTGCCAGCAGCTTAGCGGCAGCCTTAACTCCTTGGGTGAGCACAGATACGCAGTATTTT.

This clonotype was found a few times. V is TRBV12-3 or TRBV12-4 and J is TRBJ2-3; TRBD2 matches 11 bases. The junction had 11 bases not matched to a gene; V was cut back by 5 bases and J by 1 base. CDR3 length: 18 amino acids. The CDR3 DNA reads TGTGCCAGCAGTCCAAACCCAGGGACTAGCGGCGGCACAGATACGCAGTATTTT. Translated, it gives CASSPNPGTSGGTDTQYF.

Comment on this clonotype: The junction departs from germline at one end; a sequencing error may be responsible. The CDR3 sequence: CASSPIKRARSYEQYF. The DNA of the CDR3 is TGCGCCAGCAGCCCGATCAAGCGGGCCCGCTCCTACGAGCAGTACTTC. The chain carries TRBV11-2 and TRBJ2-7; tentative D call: TRBD2 (6 bases). This CDR3 region has 16 residues. The germline V gene encodes CDR1 SGHAT and CDR2 FQNNGV.

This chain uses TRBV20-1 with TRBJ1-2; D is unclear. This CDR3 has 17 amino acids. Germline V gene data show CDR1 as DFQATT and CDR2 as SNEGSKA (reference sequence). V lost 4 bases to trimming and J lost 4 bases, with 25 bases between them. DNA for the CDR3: TGCAGTGCTATTAGTACCGGATTAGTCCCGAATGCCTATGGCTACACCTTC. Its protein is CSAISTGLVPNAYGYTF.

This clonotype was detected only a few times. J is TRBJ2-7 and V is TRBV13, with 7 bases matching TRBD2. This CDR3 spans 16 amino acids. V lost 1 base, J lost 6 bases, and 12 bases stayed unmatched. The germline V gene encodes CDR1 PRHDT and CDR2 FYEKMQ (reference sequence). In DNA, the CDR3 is TGTGCCAGCAGCTTAGTGGAGGTAGCGGGCAGTGTCGAGCAGTACTTC. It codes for CASSLVEVAGSVEQYF. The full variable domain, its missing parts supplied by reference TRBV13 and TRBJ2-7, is AAGVIQSPRHLIKEKRETATLKCYPIPRHDTVYWYQQGPGQDPQFLISFYEKMQSDKGSIPDRFSAQQFSDYHSELNMSSLELGDSALYFCASSLVEVAGSVEQYFGPGTRLTVT.

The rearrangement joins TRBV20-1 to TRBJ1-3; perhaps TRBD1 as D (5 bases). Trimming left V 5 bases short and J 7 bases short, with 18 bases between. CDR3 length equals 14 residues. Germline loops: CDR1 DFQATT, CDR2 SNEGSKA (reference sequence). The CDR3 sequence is CSAENPGTRNTIYF. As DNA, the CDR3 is TGCAGTGCTGAGAACCCAGGGACTCGGAACACCATATATTTT.

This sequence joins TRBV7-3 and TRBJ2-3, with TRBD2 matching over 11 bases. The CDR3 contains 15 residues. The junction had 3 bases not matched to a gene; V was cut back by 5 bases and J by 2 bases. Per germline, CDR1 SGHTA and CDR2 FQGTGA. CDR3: CASSETSGNTDTQYF. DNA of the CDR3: TGTGCCAGCAGCGAGACTAGCGGGAACACAGATACGCAGTATTTT.

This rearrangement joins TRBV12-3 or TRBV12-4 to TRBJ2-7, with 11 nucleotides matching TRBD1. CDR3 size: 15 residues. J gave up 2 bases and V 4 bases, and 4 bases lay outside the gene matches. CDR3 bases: TGTGCCAGCAGTTCCCTGGACAGGGGGCCCTACGAGCAGTACTTC. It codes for CASSSLDRGPYEQYF.

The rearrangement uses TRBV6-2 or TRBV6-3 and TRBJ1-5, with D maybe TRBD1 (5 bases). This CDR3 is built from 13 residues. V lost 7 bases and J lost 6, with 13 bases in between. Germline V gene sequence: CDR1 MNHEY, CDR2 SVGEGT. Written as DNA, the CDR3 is TGTGCCAGCAAGGGGCAGGGAGGTCAGCCCCAGCATTTT. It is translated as CASKGQGGQPQHF.

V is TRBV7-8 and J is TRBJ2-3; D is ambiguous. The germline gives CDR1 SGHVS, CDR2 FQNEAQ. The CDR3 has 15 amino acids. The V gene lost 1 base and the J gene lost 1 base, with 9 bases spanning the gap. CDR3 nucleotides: TGTGCCAGCAGCTTAGGGGTGGACGGCACAGATACGCAGTATTTT. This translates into CASSLGVDGTDTQYF. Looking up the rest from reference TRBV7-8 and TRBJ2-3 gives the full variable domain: GAGVSQSPRYKVAKRGQDVALRCDPISGHVSLFWYQQALGQGPEFLTYFQNEAQLDKSGLPSDRFFAERPEGSVSTLKIQRTQQEDSAVYLCASSLGVDGTDTQYFGPGTRLTVL.

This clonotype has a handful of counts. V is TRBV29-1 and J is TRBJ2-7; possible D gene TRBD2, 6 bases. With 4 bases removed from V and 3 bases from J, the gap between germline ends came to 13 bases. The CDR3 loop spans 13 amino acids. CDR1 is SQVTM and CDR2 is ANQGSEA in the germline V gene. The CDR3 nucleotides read TGCAGCGTTGTTCCTGCGGGGAACTACGAGCAGTACTTC. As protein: CSVVPAGNYEQYF.

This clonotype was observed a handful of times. CDR3 sequence: CASSSGTYSYEQYF. As DNA, the CDR3 is TGTGCCAGCAGTTCCGGGACCTACTCCTACGAGCAGTACTTC. This chain joins TRBV28 and TRBJ2-7; D may match TRBD1 or TRBD2 (5 bases each). The V and J ends lost 4 bases and 0 bases respectively, with 10 bases between them. CDR3 size: 14 residues. Germline CDR1 MDHEN, CDR2 SYDVKM.

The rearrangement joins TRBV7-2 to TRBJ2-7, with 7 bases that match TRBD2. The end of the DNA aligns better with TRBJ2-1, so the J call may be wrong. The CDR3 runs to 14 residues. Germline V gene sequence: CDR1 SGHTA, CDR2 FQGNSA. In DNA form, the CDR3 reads TGTGCCAGCAGCCCCGGACTAGAAGTTCGTGAGCAGTTCTTC. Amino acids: CASSPGLEVREQFF.

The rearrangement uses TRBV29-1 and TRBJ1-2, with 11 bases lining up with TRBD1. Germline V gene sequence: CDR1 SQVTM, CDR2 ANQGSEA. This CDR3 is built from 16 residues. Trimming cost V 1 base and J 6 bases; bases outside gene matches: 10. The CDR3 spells CSVEVLSGQGDDGYTF. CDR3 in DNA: TGCAGCGTTGAAGTCCTCTCGGGACAGGGGGATGATGGCTACACCTTC.

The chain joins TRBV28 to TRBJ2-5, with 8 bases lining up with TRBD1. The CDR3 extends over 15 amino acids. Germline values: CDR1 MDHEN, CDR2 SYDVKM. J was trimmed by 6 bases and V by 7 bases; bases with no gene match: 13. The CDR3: CASNGQGAGLQTQYF. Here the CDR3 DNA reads TGTGCCAGCAACGGCCAGGGGGCCGGGTTACAGACCCAGTACTTC.

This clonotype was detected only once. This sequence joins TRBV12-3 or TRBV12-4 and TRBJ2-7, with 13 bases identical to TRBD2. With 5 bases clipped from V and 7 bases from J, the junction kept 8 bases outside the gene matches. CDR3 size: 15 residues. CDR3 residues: CASSTLAGGPREQYF. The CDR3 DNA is TGTGCCAGCAGTACACTAGCGGGAGGGCCAAGAGAGCAGTACTTC.

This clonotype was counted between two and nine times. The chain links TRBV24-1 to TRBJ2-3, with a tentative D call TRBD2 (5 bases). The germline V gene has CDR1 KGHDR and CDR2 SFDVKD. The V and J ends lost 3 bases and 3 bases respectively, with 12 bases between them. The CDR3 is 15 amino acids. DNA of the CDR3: TGTGCCACCAGTGATCCTGTCCGGGAAACAGATACGCAGTATTTT. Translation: CATSDPVRETDTQYF.

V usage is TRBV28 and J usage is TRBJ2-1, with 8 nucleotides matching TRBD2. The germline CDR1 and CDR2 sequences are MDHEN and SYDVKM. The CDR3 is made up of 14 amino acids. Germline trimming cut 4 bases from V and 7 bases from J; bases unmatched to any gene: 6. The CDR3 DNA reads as TGTGCCAGCAGTTGCCGGGAGGGGAGGAATGAGCAGTTCTTC. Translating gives CASSCREGRNEQFF.